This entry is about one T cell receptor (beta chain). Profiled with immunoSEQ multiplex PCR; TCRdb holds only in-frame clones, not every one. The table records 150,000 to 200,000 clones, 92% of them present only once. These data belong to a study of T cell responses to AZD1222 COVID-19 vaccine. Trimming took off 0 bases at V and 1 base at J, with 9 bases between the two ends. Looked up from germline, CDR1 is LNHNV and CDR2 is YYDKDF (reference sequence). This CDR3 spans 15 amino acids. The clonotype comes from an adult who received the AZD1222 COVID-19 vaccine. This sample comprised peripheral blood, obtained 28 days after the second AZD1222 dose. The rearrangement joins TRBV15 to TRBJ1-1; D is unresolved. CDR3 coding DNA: TGTGCCACCAGCAGAGAGAGGGTGGGGAACACTGAAGCTTTCTTT. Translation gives CATSRERVGNTEAFF.